This T cell receptor (beta chain) was sequenced in a study of chemoradiotherapy in HPV16-positive cancers. Profiling relied on immunoSEQ multiplex PCR, and the TCRdb table lists in-frame clones only, not all of them. The data hold roughly 21,000 clones, with 70% to 90% observed a single time. Germline V gene lookup returns CDR1 LNHDA and CDR2 SQIVND (reference sequence). The CDR3 covers 15 residues. V lost 4 bases, J lost 4 bases, and 16 bases lay in between. Specimen: blood, collected from a patient who underwent chemoradiotherapy. The clonotype comes from a human donor with HPV-associated anogenital cancer. The rearrangement links TRBV19 to TRBJ1-2; a weak D match, TRBD1 (6 bases). The CDR3 protein is CASSRAGELSYGYTF. Written as DNA, the CDR3 is TGTGCCAGTAGTAGGGCAGGGGAATTGAGCTATGGCTACACCTTC.